A single sample gave rise to the 11 T cell receptor beta chains below, sequenced in a study of blood T cell repertoires in COVID-19. Here immunoSEQ multiplex PCR was the method, and the copy in TCRdb shows in-frame clones only, minus some. Of about 92,000 clones listed, around nine tenths were seen once; the top ten hold around 17%. Specimen: peripheral blood. The receptor set was obtained from a woman aged 60-70 years with COVID-19, enrolled during active disease.

This chain connects TRBV18 to TRBJ2-7, with 7 bases matching TRBD1. This CDR3 has 15 residues. The ends lost 6 bases at V and 0 bases at J; junction bases unmatched: 8. Germline V lookup: CDR1 KGHSH, CDR2 LQKENI. DNA of the CDR3: TGTGCCAGCTCCTCTGTCCGGGACAGCTCCTACGAGCAGTACTTC. Amino acid sequence: CASSSVRDSSYEQYF.

The chain couples TRBV5-5 to TRBJ1-2; weak D call: TRBD1 (5 bases). CDR3 size: 14 residues. Germline assignment: CDR1 SGHKS and CDR2 YYEKEE (reference sequence). V lost 0 bases to trimming and J lost 6 bases, with 12 bases between them. The CDR3 DNA follows: TGTGCCAGCAGCTTGGGGGCCAGGGAGGATGGCTACACCTTC. Translating gives CASSLGAREDGYTF.

The rearrangement uses TRBV7-2 and TRBJ1-2; weak D call: TRBD1 (6 bases). The CDR3 spans 13 residues. Germline V gives CDR1 SGHTA, CDR2 FQGNSA. V was cut by 4 bases and J by 5 bases, with 11 bases left in between. The CDR3 spells CASSSGQRYGYTF. In nucleotides, the CDR3 is TGTGCCAGCAGCTCCGGACAGAGATATGGCTACACCTTC.

The chain uses TRBV7-3 and TRBJ2-3; 11 nucleotides align to TRBD2. CDR1 is SGHTA, CDR2 FQGTGA, per germline. Trimming cost V 1 base and J 2 bases; bases outside gene matches: 2. This CDR3 is built from 16 residues. CDR3 coding DNA: TGTGCCAGCAGCTTAAGACTAGCGGGGCCCACAGATACGCAGTATTTT. Protein: CASSLRLAGPTDTQYF.

The chain has TRBV6-2 or TRBV6-3 and TRBJ2-7, with 10 bases fitting TRBD1. From germline, CDR1 is MNHEY and CDR2 SVGEGT. V shed 2 bases, J shed 6 bases, and the junction held 7 bases outside the gene matches. This CDR3 contains 15 residues. The CDR3 DNA reads as TGTGCCAGCAGTTACGCGACAGGGGGCTTAATCGAGCAGTACTTC. This codes for CASSYATGGLIEQYF.

V is TRBV5-1 and J is TRBJ1-1, with a possible D match to TRBD1 (5 bases). The V end lost 3 bases, the J end lost 0 bases, and 9 bases lay between the germline ends. The CDR3 consists of 14 residues. The germline V gene has CDR1 SGHRS and CDR2 YFSETQ. In DNA, the CDR3 is TGCGCCAGCAGCTCCAGGACAATGAACACTGAAGCTTTCTTT. Its protein product is CASSSRTMNTEAFF.

This chain uses TRBV6-1 with TRBJ1-2, with TRBD1 identical over 8 bases. This CDR3 region has 15 residues. Germline loops: CDR1 MNHNS, CDR2 SASEGT. With V trimmed by 5 bases and J by 2 bases, 7 bases remained unmatched. For the CDR3, the DNA is TGTGCCAGCAGTAGACAGGGGACTTACAACTATGGCTACACCTTC. The encoded protein is CASSRQGTYNYGYTF.

In this sample, this clone turned up a few times. This chain joins TRBV6-5 and TRBJ1-4; TRBD1 agrees at 7 bases. CDR1 and CDR2 from the germline V gene are MNHEY and SVGAGI. The CDR3 runs to 13 residues. V gave up 6 bases and J gave up 4 bases; unmatched junction bases: 2. The CDR3 here is CASRRDSNEKLFF. The CDR3, as DNA: TGTGCCAGCAGACGGGACAGTAATGAAAAACTGTTTTTT.

The chain joins TRBV6-2 or TRBV6-3 to TRBJ1-2; D remains ambiguous. This CDR3 has 13 residues. CDR1 is MNHEY and CDR2 is SVGEGT in the germline V gene. V lost 4 bases to trimming and J lost 6 bases, with 12 bases between them. Here the CDR3 reads CASSSPFSDGYTF. The CDR3 nucleotides are TGTGCCAGCAGTTCACCATTTTCGGATGGCTACACCTTC.

This clone was seen just once. One junction end does not reproduce the germline sequence, and a read error may be involved. The J gene is TRBJ1-2, the V gene TRBV3-1 (or the pseudogene TRBV3-2); no definite D call. Germline V lookup: CDR1 LGHDT, CDR2 YNNKEL (reference sequence). This CDR3 is built from 13 residues. DNA of the CDR3: TGTGCCGGCAGCCCTGGGGAGGGCGGAGGCTACACCTTC. This sequence encodes CAGSPGEGGGYTF.

The V gene is TRBV5-6, the J gene TRBJ2-1; 7 bases align to TRBD1. V was clipped by 3 bases and J by 2 bases; unmatched bases: 5. CDR3 length: 15 residues. Germline V gives CDR1 SGHDT, CDR2 YYEEEE. CDR3 amino acids: CASSSGGTAYNEQFF. The CDR3 bases are TGTGCCAGCAGCTCCGGTGGGACAGCCTACAATGAGCAGTTCTTC.